This T cell receptor beta chain was identified in a study of cytomegalovirus exposure and HLA in healthy donors. This clone was counted between two and nine times. TCRdb's copy holds only in-frame clones and misses some; the assay was immunoSEQ multiplex PCR. The table lists around 300,000 clones, about 85% of them singletons. The CDR3 is made up of 15 amino acids. The germline CDR1 and CDR2 sequences are GTSNPN and SVGIG (reference sequence). J gave up 6 bases and V 3 bases, and 10 bases lay outside the gene matches. The V and J genes are TRBV30 and TRBJ2-2, with 7 bases that match TRBD2. The sequencing input was PBMCs. This sequence originates from a woman in her 30s in good health and CMV-seropositive. The CDR3 DNA is TGTGCCTGGAGGGTACGGGACTATCACGCCGGGGAGCTGTTTTTT. This codes for CAWRVRDYHAGELFF.